This TCR beta chain appears in the sequencing data of a study of T cells expressing NK-cell markers. Background on the study: Sequencing covered eight donors, seven HCMV-seropositive and one seronegative.

Whole-study results and caveats: CD8+ T cells in over five donors included dominant NKG2C+ clonotypes at about 1.0-7.5%.

The germline V gene encodes CDR1 DFQATT and CDR2 SNEGSKA (reference sequence). CDR3 length equals 15 residues. A note on this clonotype: What it binds is unknown.

TCRdb processed the 5' RACE reads again and assigns one entry to each CDR3 protein, with no DNA. Its table lists about 380,000 distinct CDR3 sequences. The sequence was obtained from a man aged 18 to 70 in good health. The chain couples TRBV20-1 to TRBJ2-7; TCRdb's D gene call, TRBD1, goes unchecked for lack of DNA. Sequenced sample: blood T cells: a sorted CD56 or NKG2C T cell subset, CD4+ or CD8+ T cells, or bulk PBMC T cells (not recorded which). The CDR3 here is CSASGPRQGLDEQYF.